This T cell receptor (beta chain) was retrieved from a study of blood T cell repertoires in COVID-19. As for the study in general: The United States, Italy and Spain provided the acute and convalescent COVID-19 samples. T cells, B-cell-depleted T cells, or PBMCs provided the cDNA or gDNA that served as material.

To note about this clone: The same CDR3 arises from other DNA sequences in this sample as well.

The Seattle patients joined while their infection was active and were tracked longitudinally afterward. Looked up from germline, CDR1 is LNHDA and CDR2 is SQIVND (reference sequence). V shed 1 base and J shed 1 base, with 4 bases lying between them. The length of the CDR3 is 14 residues. The authors' processing: Scientists estimated how many nucleated cells there were by amplifying reference gene primers. The table came from immunoSEQ multiplex PCR; TCRdb's copy has only in-frame clones and leaves some out. V and J calls and clone size are copied from that table; D and trimming were computed from the DNA. The repertoire holds 210,000 or so clones, with 70% to 90% as singletons.

Material for sequencing was peripheral blood. This chain connects TRBV19 to TRBJ2-2; D call uncertain. This clonotype originated in a man over 45 with COVID-19, enrolled during active disease. The CDR3 DNA reads TGTGCCAGTAGTATAGGACAGAACACCGGGGAGCTGTTTTTT. The encoded protein is CASSIGQNTGELFF.